The 27 T cell receptor beta chains below come from one sample, sequenced in a study of T cell responses to AZD1222 COVID-19 vaccine. Assay used: immunoSEQ multiplex PCR; TCRdb lists only in-frame clones, some missing. Of more than 100,000 clones listed, roughly nine tenths are singletons. This specimen consisted of peripheral blood, obtained 28 days after the second AZD1222 dose. The receptors originated from an adult who received the AZD1222 COVID-19 vaccine.

This rearrangement joins TRBV28 to TRBJ2-3; D unresolved. The germline V and J ends were trimmed by 4 bases and 2 bases, with 7 bases remaining between them. The CDR3 covers 13 residues. Per the germline V gene, CDR1 is MDHEN and CDR2 is SYDVKM. For the CDR3, the DNA is TGTGCCAGCAGTTCCCCGGACACAGATACGCAGTATTTT. The encoded protein is CASSSPDTDTQYF.

V is TRBV2 and J is TRBJ2-1; no definite D call. V was trimmed by 0 bases and J by 0 bases, leaving 6 bases between them. CDR1 is SNHLY, CDR2 FYNNEI, per germline. There are 15 residues in the CDR3. The DNA for the CDR3 is TGTGCCAGCAGTGAAGCGTTCGGCTCCTACAATGAGCAGTTCTTC. Amino acid sequence: CASSEAFGSYNEQFF.

This chain links TRBV6-5 with TRBJ2-1; maybe TRBD1 (6 bases). Germline CDR1 MNHEY, CDR2 SVGAGI. This CDR3 has 16 residues. Trimming cost V 2 bases and J 0 bases, with 11 bases left between them. The CDR3 sequence is CASSYRDMSSYNEQFF. CDR3 in DNA: TGTGCCAGCAGTTACAGGGACATGAGCTCCTACAATGAGCAGTTCTTC.

This sequence joins TRBV18 and TRBJ1-5; D possibly corresponds to TRBD1 (6 bases). CDR3 size: 12 residues. Trimming left V 2 bases short and J 7 bases short, with 6 bases between. Per the germline V gene, CDR1 is KGHSH and CDR2 is LQKENI. For the CDR3, the DNA is TGTGCCAGCTCACCAGGGGGCCAGCCCCAGCATTTT. This codes for CASSPGGQPQHF. Drawing the rest from reference TRBV18 and TRBJ1-5, the complete variable domain is NAGVMQNPRHLVRRRGQEARLRCSPMKGHSHVYWYRQLPEEGLKFMVYLQKENIIDESGMPKERFSAEFPKEGPSILRIQQVVRGDSAAYFCASSPGGQPQHFGDGTRLSIL.

The V gene is TRBV7-6, the J gene TRBJ2-7, with TRBD1 matching 9 bases. The germline V gene encodes CDR1 SGHVS and CDR2 FNYEAQ. The J segment lost 3 bases and the V segment lost 5 bases, leaving 5 bases of the junction unmatched. This CDR3 is 14 amino acids long. The CDR3, as DNA: TGTGCCAGCAGCCTGGACAGGGGAAACTACGAGCAGTACTTC. Its translation: CASSLDRGNYEQYF.

V gene TRBV5-4 combines with J gene TRBJ1-1; D remains ambiguous. Germline CDR1 is SGHNT and CDR2 is YYREEE (reference sequence). V was clipped by 0 bases and J by 4 bases, with 10 bases between them. The CDR3 totals 14 residues. The chain's CDR3 is CASSLAGVSTEAFF. CDR3 sequence (DNA): TGTGCCAGCAGCTTGGCCGGGGTTAGCACTGAAGCTTTCTTT.

The chain links TRBV7-2 to TRBJ1-1; D call uncertain. V shed 4 bases and J shed 4 bases, with 16 bases lying between them. This CDR3 has 15 residues. The germline gives CDR1 SGHTA, CDR2 FQGNSA. The CDR3 protein is CASSSDGPLPTEAFF. DNA of the CDR3: TGTGCCAGCAGCTCGGACGGACCTCTACCCACTGAAGCTTTCTTT.

The chain couples TRBV6-2 or TRBV6-3 to TRBJ1-2; the D gene is possibly TRBD1 (5 bases). The CDR3 covers 14 residues. Per the germline V gene, CDR1 is MNHEY and CDR2 is SVGEGT. The germline V and J ends were trimmed by 2 bases and 2 bases, with 9 bases remaining between them. Here the CDR3 DNA reads TGTGCCAGCAGTTACCCGACAGTAAACTATGGCTACACCTTC. Translating gives CASSYPTVNYGYTF.

The rearrangement joins TRBV28 to TRBJ1-6; D gene unclear. CDR3 length: 12 amino acids. V gave up 6 bases and J gave up 6 bases, with 6 bases separating them. Germline loops: CDR1 MDHEN, CDR2 SYDVKM. Written as DNA, the CDR3 is TGTGCCAGCAGGCCGCCTAATTCACCCCTCCACTTT. This encodes CASRPPNSPLHF.

This clone was counted once. The chain combines TRBV24-1 with TRBJ2-3, with D possibly being TRBD1 (5 bases). The length of the CDR3 is 15 residues. CDR1 KGHDR and CDR2 SFDVKD come from the germline V gene. Trimming took 5 bases from V and 2 from J, leaving 13 bases between them. The DNA for the CDR3 is TGTGCCACCAGTGTCGCAGGGTTGTTCACAGATACGCAGTATTTT. As protein: CATSVAGLFTDTQYF.

This clone has more than one count but fewer than ten. This specimen includes other DNA sequences encoding the same CDR3. The gene calls are TRBV5-1 and TRBJ2-6; D ambiguous. The CDR3 extends over 15 amino acids. Trimming pared 0 bases from V and 0 bases from J, leaving 4 bases between. Germline V gene sequence: CDR1 SGHRS, CDR2 YFSETQ. CDR3 sequence (DNA): TGCGCCAGCAGCTTGGACAGCTCTGGGGCCAACGTCCTGACTTTC. Translation gives CASSLDSSGANVLTF.

CDR3 residues: CASARSGGGAFTGELFF. For the CDR3, the DNA is TGTGCCAGCGCGAGGTCCGGCGGGGGAGCTTTCACCGGGGAGCTGTTTTTT. The chain links TRBV7-9 to TRBJ2-2; 7 positions agree with TRBD2. Unmatched junction bases numbered 16, after V lost 8 bases and J lost 4 bases. This CDR3 comprises 17 residues. CDR1 and CDR2 (germline): SEHNR, FQNEAQ (reference sequence).

The chain carries TRBV10-3 and TRBJ2-1; 10 bases are shared with TRBD2. This CDR3 comprises 16 residues. Per germline, CDR1 ENHRY and CDR2 SYGVKD. The trim removed 4 bases at V and 8 bases at J, leaving 11 bases unmatched. The CDR3 region is CAISVKIAGGRDEQFF. CDR3 nucleotides: TGTGCCATCAGTGTAAAGATAGCGGGGGGTAGGGATGAGCAGTTCTTC.

This clone showed up just once. V usage is TRBV7-9 and J usage is TRBJ1-5; 7 bases agree with TRBD1. The trim removed 1 base at V and 5 bases at J, leaving 2 bases unmatched. Germline lookup yields CDR1 SEHNR and CDR2 FQNEAQ (reference sequence). The length of the CDR3 is 14 residues. The CDR3 bases are TGTGCCAGCAGCTTAGGGGACAGATATCAGCCCCAGCATTTT. It translates to CASSLGDRYQPQHF.

The rearrangement uses TRBV6-6 and TRBJ2-2; maybe TRBD2 (5 bases). The CDR3 consists of 16 residues. The V end was cut by 2 bases, the J end by 4 bases, with 14 bases between. Germline lookup yields CDR1 MNHNY and CDR2 SVGAGI (reference sequence). The CDR3, as DNA: TGTGCCAGCAGTTACCCCTCAGAGGGCGGCACCGGGGAGCTGTTTTTT. Residues: CASSYPSEGGTGELFF.

The chain joins TRBV7-2 to TRBJ1-1; tentatively, D is TRBD1 (5 bases). The V end was cut by 1 base, the J end by 8 bases, with 14 bases between. The CDR3 runs to 14 residues. Germline V gene lookup returns CDR1 SGHTA and CDR2 FQGNSA. The DNA for the CDR3 is TGTGCCAGCAGCTTAGGCTACTCGACAGCAGAAGCTTTCTTT. Translation gives CASSLGYSTAEAFF.

The chain links TRBV7-2 to TRBJ1-1, with 7 positions matching TRBD1. CDR1 is SGHTA, CDR2 FQGNSA, per germline. The CDR3 loop spans 13 amino acids. Unmatched junction bases numbered 7, after V lost 1 base and J lost 11 bases. The CDR3 nucleotides read TGTGCCAGCAGCTTAGTTGAGGGCAGGGGGGCTTTCTTT. It is translated as CASSLVEGRGAFF.

The rearrangement joins TRBV9 to TRBJ2-7; D assignment may be TRBD1 or TRBD2 (5 bases each). Germline V gene data show CDR1 as SGDLS and CDR2 as YYNGEE. This CDR3 has 14 residues. V was clipped by 3 bases and J by 5 bases, with 15 bases between them. CDR3 sequence reads: CASSEREGTDEQYF. CDR3 nucleotides: TGTGCCAGCAGCGAAAGGGAAGGGACCGACGAGCAGTACTTC. Together with reference TRBV9 and TRBJ2-7, the CDR3 gives the full variable domain: DSGVTQTPKHLITATGQRVTLRCSPRSGDLSVYWYQQSLDQGLQFLIQYYNGEERAKGNILERFSAQQFPDLHSELNLSSLELGDSALYFCASSEREGTDEQYFGPGTRLTVT.

This chain links TRBV6-2 or TRBV6-3 with TRBJ2-7; possible D gene TRBD1, 5 bases. Germline-derived CDR1 and CDR2 are MNHEY and SVGEGT. The CDR3 length is 15 residues. V dropped 4 bases and J dropped 0 bases, with 13 bases sitting between them. CDR3 in amino acids: CASSSRQLSSYEQYF. The CDR3 nucleotides read TGTGCCAGCAGTTCCCGACAGCTGAGCTCCTACGAGCAGTACTTC.

The chain employs TRBV2 and TRBJ1-1; tentative D call: TRBD1 (5 bases). Trimming cost V 6 bases and J 7 bases, with 12 bases left between them. Germline CDR1 is SNHLY and CDR2 is FYNNEI. The length of the CDR3 is 12 residues. CDR3 in amino acids: CASSMGPGEAFF. DNA of the CDR3: TGTGCCAGCAGCATGGGACCCGGTGAAGCTTTCTTT. Based on the CDR3 plus reference TRBV2 and TRBJ1-1, the full variable domain is EPEVTQTPSHQVTQMGQEVILRCVPISNHLYFYWYRQILGQKVEFLVSFYNNEISEKSEIFDDQFSVERPDGSNFTLKIRSTKLEDSAMYFCASSMGPGEAFFGQGTRLTVV.

The rearrangement uses TRBV29-1 and TRBJ2-1; 11 bases line up with TRBD2. The CDR3 runs 16 residues. With V trimmed by 6 bases and J by 0 bases, 7 bases remained unmatched. Germline CDR1 SQVTM, CDR2 ANQGSEA. The CDR3 DNA reads TGCAGCGTAACCCGACTAGCGGGGTTCTCCTACAATGAGCAGTTCTTC. Residues: CSVTRLAGFSYNEQFF.

This rearrangement joins TRBV28 to TRBJ1-1, with 9 positions matching TRBD1. Germline values: CDR1 MDHEN, CDR2 SYDVKM. J lost 10 bases, V lost 6 bases, and 9 bases had no gene match. The CDR3 has 13 residues. In nucleotides, the CDR3 is TGTGCCAGCAGGACTCCGGGACAGGGTAGAGCTTTCTTT. Protein product: CASRTPGQGRAFF.

The chain links TRBV18 to TRBJ1-6; 7 positions match TRBD1. V dropped 2 bases and J dropped 9; count of bases not matched to a gene: 13. The CDR3 sequence is 17 residues long. Per germline, CDR1 KGHSH and CDR2 LQKENI. This CDR3 reads CASSPDRVGGNGSPLHF. DNA for the CDR3: TGTGCCAGCTCACCAGACAGGGTTGGGGGTAATGGTTCACCCCTCCACTTT. Using reference TRBV18 and TRBJ1-6 for the parts outside the CDR3, the full variable domain is NAGVMQNPRHLVRRRGQEARLRCSPMKGHSHVYWYRQLPEEGLKFMVYLQKENIIDESGMPKERFSAEFPKEGPSILRIQQVVRGDSAAYFCASSPDRVGGNGSPLHFGNGTRLTVT.

V and J are TRBV5-5 and TRBJ2-7, with 7 bases matching TRBD1. V was clipped by 4 bases and J by 2 bases; unmatched bases: 12. Germline loops: CDR1 SGHKS, CDR2 YYEKEE (reference sequence). The CDR3 loop spans 16 amino acids. CDR3 residues: CASSPTPTGAPYEQYF. The DNA of the CDR3 is TGTGCCAGCAGCCCGACCCCCACAGGGGCCCCCTACGAGCAGTACTTC.

The chain joins TRBV7-9 to TRBJ1-2; D remains ambiguous. The length of the CDR3 is 11 residues. CDR1 and CDR2 from the germline V gene are SEHNR and FQNEAQ (reference sequence). V was cut by 5 bases and J by 8 bases, with 9 bases left in between. This chain's CDR3 is CASSRQRGYTF. In DNA, the CDR3 is TGTGCCAGCAGCCGTCAGCGGGGCTACACCTTC.

V is TRBV5-4 and J is TRBJ2-5, with TRBD1 matching over 8 bases. Trimming took 4 bases from V and 5 from J; bases not matched to a gene: 10. The CDR3 has 15 amino acids. The germline gives CDR1 SGHNT, CDR2 YYREEE (reference sequence). This chain's CDR3 is CASSPRTGMGETQYF. In DNA, the CDR3 is TGTGCCAGCAGCCCGCGGACAGGGATGGGGGAGACCCAGTACTTC.

DNA for the CDR3: TGTGCCAGTAGTCCCAGGGGTTTGTTTGGTGAAAAACTGTTTTTT. Protein product: CASSPRGLFGEKLFF. J is TRBJ1-4 and V is TRBV19; the D gene is possibly TRBD1 (6 bases). The V gene lost 5 bases and the J gene lost 7 bases, with 17 bases spanning the gap. CDR1 LNHDA and CDR2 SQIVND come from the germline V gene (reference sequence). The CDR3 extends over 15 amino acids. The full variable domain, with the rest looked up from reference TRBV19 and TRBJ1-4, is DGGITQSPKYLFRKEGQNVTLSCEQNLNHDAMYWYRQDPGQGLRLIYYSQIVNDFQKGDIAEGYSVSREKKESFPLTVTSAQKNPTAFYLCASSPRGLFGEKLFFGSGTQLSVL.